What follows is one TCR beta chain and its context. Both 60 Vbeta primers and 13 Jbeta primers went into the PCR. TCRdb's table, derived via immunoSEQ multiplex PCR, lists solely in-frame clones and lacks some. The ten most abundant clones cover about 25% of a sample with some 48,000 clones. The sample originates from a study of cytomegalovirus exposure and HLA in healthy donors. Overall study: Previous work identified roughly 110 million unique TCR beta sequences from approximately 190 million T cells.

With V trimmed by 2 bases and J by 6 bases, 11 bases remained unmatched. The CDR3 has 15 amino acids. Looked up from germline, CDR1 is GTSNPN and CDR2 is SVGIG (reference sequence). The receptor was isolated from a man aged 35-49 years in good health and CMV-seropositive. What was sequenced was PBMCs. This chain links TRBV30 with TRBJ2-7; 9 nucleotides line up with TRBD1. CDR3 nucleotides: TGTGCCTGGAGTACCGCCGGGACAGGGATCGGCGAGCAGTACTTC. This codes for CAWSTAGTGIGEQYF.